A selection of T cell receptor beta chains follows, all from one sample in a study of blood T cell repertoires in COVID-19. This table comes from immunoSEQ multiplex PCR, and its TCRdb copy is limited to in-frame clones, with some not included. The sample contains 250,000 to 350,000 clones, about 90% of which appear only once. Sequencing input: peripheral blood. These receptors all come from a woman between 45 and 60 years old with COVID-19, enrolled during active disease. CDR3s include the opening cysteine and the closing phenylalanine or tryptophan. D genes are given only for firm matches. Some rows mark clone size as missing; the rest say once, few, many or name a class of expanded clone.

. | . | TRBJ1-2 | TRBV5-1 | CASSLARVSYGYTF | TGCGCCAGCAGCTTGGCGAGGGTGAGCTATGGCTACACCTTC
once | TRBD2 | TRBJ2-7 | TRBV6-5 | CASSLELAGTHEQYF | TGTGCCAGCAGCCTGGAACTAGCGGGAACCCACGAGCAGTACTTC
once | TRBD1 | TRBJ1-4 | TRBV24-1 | CATSDSGTGGEKLFF | TGTGCCACCAGTGACTCAGGGACAGGGGGTGAAAAACTGTTTTTT
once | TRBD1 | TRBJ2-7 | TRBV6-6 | CASSYKQGVGEQYF | TGTGCCAGCAGTTACAAACAGGGGGTGGGCGAGCAGTACTTC
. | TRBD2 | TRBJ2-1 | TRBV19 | CASSRDYAEQFF | TGTGCCAGTAGTAGGGACTACGCTGAGCAGTTCTTC
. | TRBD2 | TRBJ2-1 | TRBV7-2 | CASSFSGRAVDEQFF | TGTGCCAGCAGCTTTAGCGGGAGGGCCGTTGATGAGCAGTTCTTC
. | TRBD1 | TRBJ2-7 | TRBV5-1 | CASSSGQGVHEQYF | TGCGCCAGCAGCTCGGGACAGGGTGTCCACGAGCAGTACTTC
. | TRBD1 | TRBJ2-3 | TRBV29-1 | CSVARQGARTDTQYF | TGCAGCGTTGCTCGACAGGGGGCCCGCACAGATACGCAGTATTTT
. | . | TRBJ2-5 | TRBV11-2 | CASSLTDQETQYF | TGTGCCAGCAGCCTCACAGACCAAGAGACCCAGTACTTC
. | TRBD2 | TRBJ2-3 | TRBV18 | CASLAGRDQYF | TGTGCCAGCCTAGCGGGCAGGGATCAGTATTTT
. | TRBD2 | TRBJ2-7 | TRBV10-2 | CASNRAGDYEQYF | TGCGCCAGCAATCGGGCGGGAGACTACGAGCAGTACTTC
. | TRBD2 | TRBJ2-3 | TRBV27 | CASRLAGALSSTDTQYF | TGTGCCAGCAGATTAGCGGGAGCGCTCTCTAGCACAGATACGCAGTATTTT
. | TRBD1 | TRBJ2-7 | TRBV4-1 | CASSQGQGAITAYEQYF | TGCGCCAGCAGCCAAGGACAGGGGGCCATAACAGCCTACGAGCAGTACTTC
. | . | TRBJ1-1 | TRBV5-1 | CASSLAGSGTLNTEAFF | TGCGCCAGCAGCTTGGCGGGGTCCGGGACTCTGAACACTGAAGCTTTCTTT
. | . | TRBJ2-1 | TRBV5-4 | CASSQRSGSKSSYNEQFF | TGTGCCAGCAGCCAACGTAGCGGATCCAAGAGCTCCTACAATGAGCAGTTCTTC
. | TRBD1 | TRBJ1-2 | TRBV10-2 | CASSLTGGMGYTF | TGCGCCAGCAGTCTGACAGGGGGCATGGGCTACACCTTC
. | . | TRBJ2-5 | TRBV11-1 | CASSLSGWETQYF | TGTGCCAGCAGCTTATCAGGGTGGGAGACCCAGTACTTC